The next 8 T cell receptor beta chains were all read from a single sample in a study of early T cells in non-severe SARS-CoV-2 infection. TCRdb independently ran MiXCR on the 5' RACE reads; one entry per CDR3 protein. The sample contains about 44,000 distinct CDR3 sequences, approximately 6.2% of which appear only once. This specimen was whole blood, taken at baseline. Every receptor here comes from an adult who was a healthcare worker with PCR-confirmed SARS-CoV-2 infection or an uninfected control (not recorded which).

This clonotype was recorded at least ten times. CDR3 nucleotides: TGTGCCAGCTCAACGACCGGGAACACTGAAGCTTTCTTT. Translating gives CASSTTGNTEAFF. The chain couples TRBV18 to TRBJ1-1; D remains unclear. Germline-derived CDR1 and CDR2 are KGHSH and LQKENI. The V end lost 5 bases, the J end lost 1 base, and 8 bases lay between the germline ends. The CDR3 has 13 amino acids.

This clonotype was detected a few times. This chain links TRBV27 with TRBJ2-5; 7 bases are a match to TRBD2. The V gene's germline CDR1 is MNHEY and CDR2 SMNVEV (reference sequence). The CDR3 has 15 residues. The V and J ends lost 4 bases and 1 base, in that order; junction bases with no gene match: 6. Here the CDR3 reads CASSWAGEGQETQYF. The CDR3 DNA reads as TGTGCCAGCAGTTGGGCGGGAGAAGGCCAAGAGACCCAGTACTTC.

CDR3 sequence (DNA): TGTGCCAGCAGCTATTTAATCGGGGGTGACTATGGCTACACCTTC. It is translated as CASSYLIGGDYGYTF. This rearrangement joins TRBV3-1 to TRBJ1-2; the D gene is possibly TRBD1 (5 bases). The CDR3 sequence is 15 residues long. Germline lookup yields CDR1 LGHDT and CDR2 YNNKEL (reference sequence). Trimming took off 5 bases at V and 3 bases at J, with 16 bases between the two ends.

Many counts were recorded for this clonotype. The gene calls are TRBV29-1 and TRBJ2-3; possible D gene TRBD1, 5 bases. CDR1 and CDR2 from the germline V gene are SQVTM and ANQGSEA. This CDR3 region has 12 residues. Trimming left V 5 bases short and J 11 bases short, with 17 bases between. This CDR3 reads CSVSPERGRQYF. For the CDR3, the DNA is TGCAGCGTTTCACCCGAAAGGGGAAGGCAGTATTTT.

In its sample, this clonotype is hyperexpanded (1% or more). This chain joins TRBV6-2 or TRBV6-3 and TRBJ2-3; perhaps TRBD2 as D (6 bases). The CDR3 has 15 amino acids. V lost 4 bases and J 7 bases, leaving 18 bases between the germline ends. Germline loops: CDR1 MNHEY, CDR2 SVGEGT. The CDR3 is CASSSRRDKGNTQYF. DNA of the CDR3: TGTGCCAGCAGTTCCAGGCGGGATAAAGGGAATACGCAGTATTTT.

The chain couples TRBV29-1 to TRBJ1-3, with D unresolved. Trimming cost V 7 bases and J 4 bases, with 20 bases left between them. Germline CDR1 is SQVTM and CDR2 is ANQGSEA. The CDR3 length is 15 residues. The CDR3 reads CSASTANLEGNTIYF. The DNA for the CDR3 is TGCAGCGCTTCCACAGCAAATCTGGAAGGAAACACCATATATTTT.

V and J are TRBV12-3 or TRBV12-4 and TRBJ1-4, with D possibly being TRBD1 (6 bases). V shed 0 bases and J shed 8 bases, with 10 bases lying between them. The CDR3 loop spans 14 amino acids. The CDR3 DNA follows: TGTGCCAGCAGTTTAGCGGGGGCGGAGGAAAAACTGTTTTTT. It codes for CASSLAGAEEKLFF.

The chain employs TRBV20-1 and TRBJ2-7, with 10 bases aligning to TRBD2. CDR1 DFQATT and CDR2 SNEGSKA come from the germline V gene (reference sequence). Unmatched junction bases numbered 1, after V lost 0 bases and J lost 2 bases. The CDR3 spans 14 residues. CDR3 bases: TGCAGTGCTAGAGAGAGCGGGAGGGCCTACGAGCAGTACTTC. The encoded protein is CSARESGRAYEQYF.